Below, one T cell receptor beta chain is given with its context. The data stem from a study of blood T cell repertoires in COVID-19. Assay: immunoSEQ multiplex PCR; the TCRdb copy retains only in-frame clones and omits some. In the table there are about 80,000 clones, about 78% of which are singletons. The Seattle site enrolled patients during active infection and followed them longitudinally. V shed 2 bases and J 6 bases; nucleotides not matched to a gene: 10. Per germline, CDR1 MNHNS and CDR2 SASEGT. The CDR3 is made up of 16 amino acids. The sequence was collected from a man aged 60 to 69 with COVID-19, enrolled during active disease. The rearrangement uses TRBV6-1 and TRBJ2-1, with 7 positions matching TRBD2. Sequenced material: peripheral blood. The CDR3 sequence: CASSERWEGSFNEQFF. CDR3 coding DNA: TGTGCCAGCAGTGAAAGGTGGGAGGGTTCGTTCAATGAGCAGTTCTTC.